Presented here are 17 T cell receptor beta chains from one specimen sequenced in a study of blood T cells in healthy people across ages. It was with a sample-barcoded 5' primer and a J-beta primer mix that a second PCR of about 7 to 12 cycles was run. TCRdb re-called the 5' RACE reads with MiXCR, one entry per CDR3 protein. Here the sample spans around 1.5 million distinct CDR3 sequences, around 39% being singletons. The sample was blood. These receptors came from a woman younger than 30 in good health.

The chain has TRBV7-2 and TRBJ1-1, with D maybe TRBD1 (5 bases). Deletions cut 5 bases from V and 5 bases from J, with 12 bases between. Germline V gene lookup returns CDR1 SGHTA and CDR2 FQGNSA. The CDR3 is 13 residues long. Here the CDR3 reads CASSRTWGTEAFF. The CDR3 DNA is TGTGCCAGCAGCAGAACCTGGGGGACTGAAGCTTTCTTT.

This sequence joins TRBV27 and TRBJ2-4; 11 bases line up with TRBD2. Germline V gene sequence: CDR1 MNHEY, CDR2 SMNVEV (reference sequence). Germline trimming cut 5 bases from V and 13 bases from J; bases unmatched to any gene: 16. There are 16 residues in the CDR3. The CDR3 sequence: CASSGPGTSGSYGQYF. The CDR3 nucleotides read TGTGCCAGCAGTGGCCCCGGGACTAGCGGTTCCTACGGGCAGTACTTC.

This clonotype turned up a few times. The chain recombines TRBV9 with TRBJ2-1; 7 nucleotides line up with TRBD1. V lost 5 bases, J lost 4 bases, and 9 bases stayed unmatched. The germline gives CDR1 SGDLS, CDR2 YYNGEE. The CDR3 spans 15 residues. For the CDR3, the DNA is TGTGCCAGCAGTACCTCGGGACAGACTTACAATGAGCAGTTCTTC. Translating it yields CASSTSGQTYNEQFF. Complete variable domain (other parts from reference TRBV9 and TRBJ2-1): DSGVTQTPKHLITATGQRVTLRCSPRSGDLSVYWYQQSLDQGLQFLIQYYNGEERAKGNILERFSAQQFPDLHSELNLSSLELGDSALYFCASSTSGQTYNEQFFGPGTRLTVL.

The chain employs TRBV20-1 and TRBJ1-6, with 7 bases lining up with TRBD1. CDR3 length: 18 residues. V was pared by 3 bases and J by 7 bases, with 18 bases of the junction left unmatched. Germline CDR1 DFQATT, CDR2 SNEGSKA (reference sequence). CDR3 loop: CSASADREIGNLNSPLHF. The CDR3 DNA reads TGCAGTGCTAGCGCCGACAGGGAAATTGGAAATTTAAATTCACCCCTCCACTTT.

This clonotype was counted a few times. V is TRBV6-1 and J is TRBJ1-5; D unresolved. The CDR3 contains 15 residues. The germline gives CDR1 MNHNS, CDR2 SASEGT. The V and J ends lost 5 bases and 0 bases respectively, with 11 bases between them. DNA for the CDR3: TGTGCCAGCAGTATCGAGGGTTTTAGCAATCAGCCCCAGCATTTT. Encoded protein: CASSIEGFSNQPQHF.

V is TRBV6-2 or TRBV6-3 and J is TRBJ2-1; tentatively, D is TRBD2 (6 bases). Trimming took off 6 bases at V and 0 bases at J, with 12 bases between the two ends. The CDR3 extends over 15 amino acids. CDR1 is MNHEY, CDR2 SVGEGT, per germline. CDR3 loop: CASRAADYSYNEQFF. As DNA, the CDR3 is TGTGCCAGCAGGGCCGCGGACTACTCCTACAATGAGCAGTTCTTC.

The sample holds a few counts of this clonotype. The V and J genes are TRBV9 and TRBJ1-1; possible D gene TRBD1, 5 bases. Germline V CDR1 and CDR2: SGDLS, YYNGEE. Trimming took off 0 bases at V and 2 bases at J, with 11 bases between the two ends. The CDR3 loop spans 15 amino acids. Written as DNA, the CDR3 is TGTGCCAGCAGCGTAGCCGGGGCCACCAACACTGAAGCTTTCTTT. The encoded protein is CASSVAGATNTEAFF.

The rearrangement links TRBV5-1 to TRBJ2-5; 11 bases line up with TRBD2. V was clipped by 5 bases and J by 11 bases; unmatched bases: 14. CDR3 length equals 15 residues. Germline CDR1 is SGHRS and CDR2 is YFSETQ. DNA for the CDR3: TGCGCCAGCAGAATCGTAGCGGGGGGGCCACGGGAGCAGTACTTC. Translating it yields CASRIVAGGPREQYF.

This clonotype was picked up a small number of times. The V gene is TRBV6-1, the J gene TRBJ2-7; D perhaps matches TRBD2 (5 bases). The germline CDR1 and CDR2 sequences are MNHNS and SASEGT. CDR3 length equals 14 residues. Trimming removed 8 bases at V and 1 base at J, with 15 bases between. The chain's CDR3 is CASGMSGVSYEQYF. For the CDR3, the DNA is TGTGCCAGCGGTATGAGCGGTGTTTCCTACGAGCAGTACTTC.

The table lists this clonotype with a few counts. J is TRBJ2-7 and V is TRBV3-1; 8 positions agree with TRBD2. The germline CDR1 and CDR2 sequences are LGHDT and YNNKEL (reference sequence). Trimming removed 4 bases from V and 6 bases from J; junction bases left unmatched: 17. The CDR3 loop spans 17 amino acids. CDR3 loop: CASSPYTLLSGSSEQYF. DNA of the CDR3: TGTGCCAGCAGCCCCTACACCCTTCTGAGCGGGAGTAGCGAGCAGTACTTC.

This clonotype was recorded a few times. The chain joins TRBV7-2 to TRBJ2-3; D is unclear. The CDR3 extends over 16 amino acids. Per germline, CDR1 SGHTA and CDR2 FQGNSA. Trimming took off 0 bases at V and 0 bases at J, with 10 bases between the two ends. The CDR3 protein is CASSLAGGISTDTQYF. The CDR3 bases are TGTGCCAGCAGCTTAGCAGGTGGAATTAGCACAGATACGCAGTATTTT. Full variable domain (outside the CDR3, taken from reference TRBV7-2 and TRBJ2-3): GAGVSQSPSNKVTEKGKDVELRCDPISGHTALYWYRQSLGQGLEFLIYFQGNSAPDKSGLPSDRFSAERTGGSVSTLTIQRTQQEDSAVYLCASSLAGGISTDTQYFGPGTRLTVL.

In its sample, this clonotype was seen a few times. The V and J genes are TRBV7-3 and TRBJ2-1; tentative D call: TRBD2 (6 bases). V lost 5 bases to trimming and J lost 2 bases, with 16 bases between them. Germline values: CDR1 SGHTA, CDR2 FQGTGA. CDR3 length: 16 amino acids. The CDR3 sequence is CASSPEGHSTYNEQFF. The CDR3 bases are TGTGCCAGCAGCCCGGAGGGCCATAGCACCTACAATGAGCAGTTCTTC. Variable domain in full (rest from reference TRBV7-3 and TRBJ2-1): GAGVSQTPSNKVTEKGKYVELRCDPISGHTALYWYRQSLGQGPEFLIYFQGTGAADDSGLPNDRFFAVRPEGSVSTLKIQRTERGDSAVYLCASSPEGHSTYNEQFFGPGTRLTVL.

This clonotype has a handful of counts. J is TRBJ1-5 and V is TRBV7-9; TRBD1 might be the D (5 bases). The germline V gene encodes CDR1 SEHNR and CDR2 FQNEAQ (reference sequence). V gave up 5 bases and J gave up 2 bases, with 19 bases separating them. The CDR3 sequence is 17 residues long. CDR3 sequence: CASSPGEGPGGNQPQHF. The CDR3 bases are TGTGCCAGCAGCCCGGGGGAGGGTCCAGGTGGCAATCAGCCCCAGCATTTT. Using reference TRBV7-9 and TRBJ1-5 for the parts outside the CDR3, the full variable domain is DTGVSQNPRHKITKRGQNVTFRCDPISEHNRLYWYRQTLGQGPEFLTYFQNEAQLEKSRLLSDRFSAERPKGSFSTLEIQRTEQGDSAMYLCASSPGEGPGGNQPQHFGDGTRLSIL.

The genes are TRBV30 and TRBJ1-2; D may be TRBD1 (6 bases). Per germline, CDR1 GTSNPN and CDR2 SVGIG (reference sequence). CDR3 size: 13 residues. The ends were cut back, 1 base at V and 4 bases at J, with 10 bases in the middle. The CDR3 sequence is CAWSGLDSYGYTF. CDR3 nucleotide sequence: TGTGCCTGGAGTGGGCTGGACAGCTATGGCTACACCTTC.

The chain carries TRBV29-1 and TRBJ2-2; D gene ambiguous. V was pared by 3 bases and J by 5 bases, with 7 bases between. CDR1 and CDR2 from the germline V gene are SQVTM and ANQGSEA. The CDR3 is 12 amino acids. The DNA for the CDR3 is TGCAGCGTTGAGTGGGGAACCGGGGAGCTGTTTTTT. Residues: CSVEWGTGELFF.

The rearrangement uses TRBV6-6 and TRBJ1-5; TRBD1 matches 8 bases. Germline loops: CDR1 MNHNY, CDR2 SVGAGI (reference sequence). J was trimmed by 0 bases and V by 6 bases; bases with no gene match: 7. The CDR3 covers 16 residues. CDR3 sequence: CASRPTTGGSNQPQHF. The CDR3 DNA reads as TGTGCCAGCAGACCGACTACAGGGGGTAGCAATCAGCCCCAGCATTTT.

J is TRBJ1-2 and V is TRBV28; TRBD1 matches 7 bases. The germline CDR1 and CDR2 sequences are MDHEN and SYDVKM. The CDR3 spans 15 residues. V shed 6 bases, J shed 8 bases, and the junction held 15 bases outside the gene matches. The CDR3, as DNA: TGTGCCAGCAGCCGTCCGGGGACAGTGGGTTCCGGCTACACCTTC. Residues: CASSRPGTVGSGYTF.